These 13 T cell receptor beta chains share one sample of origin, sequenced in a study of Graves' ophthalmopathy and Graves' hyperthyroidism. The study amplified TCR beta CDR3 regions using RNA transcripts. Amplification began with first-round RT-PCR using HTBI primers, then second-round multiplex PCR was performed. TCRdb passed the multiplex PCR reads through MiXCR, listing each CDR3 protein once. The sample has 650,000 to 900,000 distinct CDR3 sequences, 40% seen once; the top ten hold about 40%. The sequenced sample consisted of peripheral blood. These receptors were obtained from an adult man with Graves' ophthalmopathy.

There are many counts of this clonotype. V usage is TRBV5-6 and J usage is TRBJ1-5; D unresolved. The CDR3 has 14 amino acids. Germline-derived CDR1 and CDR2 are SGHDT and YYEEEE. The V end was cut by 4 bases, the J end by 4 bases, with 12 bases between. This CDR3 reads CASSHLRGNQPQHF. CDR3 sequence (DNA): TGTGCCAGCAGCCATCTACGTGGGAATCAGCCCCAGCATTTT.

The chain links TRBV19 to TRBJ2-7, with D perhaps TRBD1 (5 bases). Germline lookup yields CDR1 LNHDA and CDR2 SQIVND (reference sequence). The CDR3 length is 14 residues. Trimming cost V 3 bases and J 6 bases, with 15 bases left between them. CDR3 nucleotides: TGTGCCAGTAGTATTGGGCAGGGCCCCCTCGAGCAGTACTTC. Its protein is CASSIGQGPLEQYF.

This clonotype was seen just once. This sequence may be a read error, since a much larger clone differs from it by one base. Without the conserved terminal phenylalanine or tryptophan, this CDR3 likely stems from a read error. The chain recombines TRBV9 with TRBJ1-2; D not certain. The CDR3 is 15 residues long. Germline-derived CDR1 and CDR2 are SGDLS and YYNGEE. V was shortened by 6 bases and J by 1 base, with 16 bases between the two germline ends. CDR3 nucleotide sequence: TGTGCCAGCACCGGGAAACGTCGGTTTAACTATGGCTACACCCTC. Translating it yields CASTGKRRFNYGYTL.

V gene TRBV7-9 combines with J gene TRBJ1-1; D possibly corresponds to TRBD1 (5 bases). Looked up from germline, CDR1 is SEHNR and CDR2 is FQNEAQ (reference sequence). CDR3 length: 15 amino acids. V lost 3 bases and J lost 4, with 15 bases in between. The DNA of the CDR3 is TGTGCCAGCAGCTTGGGGGGGACCGAACGCACTGAAGCTTTCTTT. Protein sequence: CASSLGGTERTEAFF.

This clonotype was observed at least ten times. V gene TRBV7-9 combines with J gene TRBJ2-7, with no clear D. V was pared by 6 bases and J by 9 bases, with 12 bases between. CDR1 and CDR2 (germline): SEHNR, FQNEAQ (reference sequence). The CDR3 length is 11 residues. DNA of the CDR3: TGTGCCAGCAGTACCCAAAAACGGCAGTACTTC. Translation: CASSTQKRQYF.

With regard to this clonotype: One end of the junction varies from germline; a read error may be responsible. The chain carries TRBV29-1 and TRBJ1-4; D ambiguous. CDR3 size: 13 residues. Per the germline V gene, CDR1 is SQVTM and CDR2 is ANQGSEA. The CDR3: CSIEGWVGRKLFF. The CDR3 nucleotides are TGCAGCATTGAAGGCTGGGTCGGCAGAAAACTGTTTTTT.

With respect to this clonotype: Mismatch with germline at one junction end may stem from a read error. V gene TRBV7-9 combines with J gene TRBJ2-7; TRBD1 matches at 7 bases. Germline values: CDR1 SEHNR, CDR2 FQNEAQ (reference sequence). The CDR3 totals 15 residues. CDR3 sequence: CASSLGGKGPYEQYF. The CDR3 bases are TGTGCCAGCAGTTTAGGGGGCAAGGGACCCTACGAGCAGTACTTC.

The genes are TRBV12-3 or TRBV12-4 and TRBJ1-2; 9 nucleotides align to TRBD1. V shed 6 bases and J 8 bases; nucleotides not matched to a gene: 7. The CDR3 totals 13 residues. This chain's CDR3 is CASRLQGARGYTF. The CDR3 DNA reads TGTGCCAGCAGACTACAGGGGGCGCGCGGCTACACCTTC.

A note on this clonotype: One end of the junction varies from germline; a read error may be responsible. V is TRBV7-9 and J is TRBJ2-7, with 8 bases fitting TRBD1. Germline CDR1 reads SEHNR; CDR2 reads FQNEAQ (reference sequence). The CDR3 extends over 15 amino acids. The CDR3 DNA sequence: TGTGCCAGCAATGACGAGGACAGGGTCTCCTACGAGCAGTGCTTC. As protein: CASNDEDRVSYEQCF. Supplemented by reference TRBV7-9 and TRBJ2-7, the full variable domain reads DTGVSQNPRHKITKRGQNVTFRCDPISEHNRLYWYRQTLGQGPEFLTYFQNEAQLEKSRLLSDRFSAERPKGSFSTLEIQRTEQGDSAMYLCASNDEDRVSYEQCFGPGTRLTVT.

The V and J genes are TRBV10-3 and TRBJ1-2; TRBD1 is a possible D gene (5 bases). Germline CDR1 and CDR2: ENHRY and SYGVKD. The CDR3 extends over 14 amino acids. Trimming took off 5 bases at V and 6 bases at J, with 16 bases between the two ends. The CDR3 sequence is CAISQNARGNGYTF. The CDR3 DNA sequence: TGTGCCATCAGTCAAAATGCAAGGGGCAATGGCTACACCTTC.

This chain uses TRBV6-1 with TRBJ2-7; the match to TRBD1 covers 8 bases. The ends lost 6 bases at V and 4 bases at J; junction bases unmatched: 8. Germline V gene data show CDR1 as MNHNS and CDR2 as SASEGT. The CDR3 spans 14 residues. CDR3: CASRPGGAVYEQYF. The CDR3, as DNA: TGTGCCAGCAGGCCAGGGGGCGCGGTTTACGAGCAGTACTTC.

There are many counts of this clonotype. Here the CDR3 reads CASSTQAHRDGLDEQYF. The CDR3, as DNA: TGTGCCAGCAGTACGCAGGCCCACCGGGATGGATTGGACGAGCAGTACTTC. The chain recombines TRBV2 with TRBJ2-7, with D possibly TRBD2 on 5 matching bases. CDR3 length: 17 amino acids. With 5 bases removed from V and 5 bases from J, the gap between germline ends came to 25 bases. Germline CDR1 reads SNHLY; CDR2 reads FYNNEI.

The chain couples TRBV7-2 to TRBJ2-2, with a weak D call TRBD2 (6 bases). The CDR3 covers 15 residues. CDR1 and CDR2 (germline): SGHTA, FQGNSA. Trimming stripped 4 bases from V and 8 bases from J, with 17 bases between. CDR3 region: CASSSAGRLKGELFF. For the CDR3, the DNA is TGTGCCAGCAGCTCCGCGGGACGGCTAAAAGGGGAGCTGTTTTTT. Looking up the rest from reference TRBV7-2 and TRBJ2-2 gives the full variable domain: GAGVSQSPSNKVTEKGKDVELRCDPISGHTALYWYRQSLGQGLEFLIYFQGNSAPDKSGLPSDRFSAERTGGSVSTLTIQRTQQEDSAVYLCASSSAGRLKGELFFGEGSRLTVL.